This T cell receptor beta chain was identified during a study of beta chain features in type 1 diabetes. Study summary: Sorted cells examined across all samples numbered 100 million to 140 million. Findings and caveats of the study: VDJ junctions sequenced from type 1 diabetes patients showed fewer insertions and more deletions.

V was clipped by 0 bases and J by 3 bases, with 8 bases between them. The germline V gene has CDR1 MGHDK and CDR2 SYGVNS. There are 14 residues in the CDR3. On this clone itself: Its antigen is not identified.

Sequencing targeted expressed TCRB transcripts, as all isolated RNA had been reverse transcribed. Naive, central memory and regulatory T cell samples averaged around 3.8 million reads. Profiled with immunoSEQ multiplex PCR; TCRdb holds only in-frame clones, not every one. The sample includes about 330,000 clones, roughly 11% of them seen just once. Sequencing was performed on naive CD4+ T cells from blood. The clonotype originates from a woman in her 30s in good health. This chain connects TRBV25-1 to TRBJ2-5; D remains unclear. CDR3: CASSEYNGEETQYF. The CDR3 region has the DNA TGTGCCAGCAGTGAATACAACGGTGAAGAGACCCAGTACTTC. Full variable domain (missing parts from reference TRBV25-1 and TRBJ2-5): EADIYQTPRYLVIGTGKKITLECSQTMGHDKMYWYQQDPGMELHLIHYSYGVNSTEKGDLSSESTVSRIRTEHFPLTLESARPSHTSQYLCASSEYNGEETQYFGPGTRLLVL.